These 26 T cell receptor beta chains came from one sample sequenced in a study of blood T cell repertoires in COVID-19. Libraries were prepared by immunoSEQ multiplex PCR; TCRdb keeps only in-frame clonotypes and omits some of them. Seen here are under 350,000 clones, around 90% observed once, and the top ten hold 2.6%. Specimen: PBMCs or T cells enriched from blood (not recorded which). Receptors were obtained from a man aged 60-69 years who had recovered from COVID-19.

The CDR3 DNA reads as TGTGCCAGCAGCTTTGGCCAGGGCTATGGCTACACCTTC. Protein sequence: CASSFGQGYGYTF. V is TRBV7-9 and J is TRBJ1-2; maybe TRBD1 (5 bases). The V end was cut by 3 bases, the J end by 4 bases, with 9 bases between. This CDR3 is 13 amino acids long. The germline gives CDR1 SEHNR, CDR2 FQNEAQ (reference sequence).

This chain links TRBV30 with TRBJ1-1; no definite D call. This CDR3 is 13 amino acids long. Germline V CDR1 and CDR2: GTSNPN, SVGIG (reference sequence). V lost 0 bases, J lost 3 bases, and 8 bases lay in between. CDR3: CAWSVLYDTEAFF. The CDR3 nucleotides are TGTGCCTGGAGTGTACTGTACGACACTGAAGCTTTCTTT.

The chain uses TRBV3-1 (or the pseudogene TRBV3-2) and TRBJ2-3; TRBD2 aligns across 9 bases. The junction had 3 bases not matched to a gene; V was cut back by 4 bases and J by 4 bases. The CDR3 runs to 14 residues. CDR1 is LGHDT, CDR2 YNNKEL, per germline (reference sequence). CDR3 protein: CASSRLAGSDTQYF. CDR3 nucleotides: TGTGCCAGCAGCCGTCTAGCGGGATCAGATACGCAGTATTTT.

This clone was counted a few times. The chain links TRBV14 to TRBJ1-4; 7 bases align to TRBD1. Germline assignment: CDR1 SGHDN and CDR2 FVKESK. The CDR3 length is 17 residues. J gave up 5 bases and V 2 bases, and 11 bases lay outside the gene matches. CDR3 coding DNA: TGTGCCAGCAGCCAACTCAAGGGACAGCTCGGGAATGAAAAACTGTTTTTT. It codes for CASSQLKGQLGNEKLFF. Filled out from reference TRBV14 and TRBJ1-4, the complete variable domain reads EAGVTQFPSHSVIEKGQTVTLRCDPISGHDNLYWYRRVMGKEIKFLLHFVKESKQDESGMPNNRFLAERTGGTYSTLKVQPAELEDSGVYFCASSQLKGQLGNEKLFFGSGTQLSVL.

This chain connects TRBV18 to TRBJ1-3; no firm D call. CDR1 KGHSH and CDR2 LQKENI come from the germline V gene. V lost 0 bases and J lost 9, with 12 bases in between. CDR3 length: 14 amino acids. The CDR3 DNA reads TGTGCCAGCTCACCACCTCTTTCCTCGGGCACCATATATTTT. Translation gives CASSPPLSSGTIYF.

This chain joins TRBV5-1 and TRBJ1-4; 8 nucleotides line up with TRBD1. CDR1 SGHRS and CDR2 YFSETQ come from the germline V gene. The CDR3 is 15 residues long. Trimming took 0 bases from V and 5 from J; bases not matched to a gene: 3. The CDR3 spells CASSLERTGNEKLFF. In nucleotides, the CDR3 is TGCGCCAGCAGCTTGGAAAGGACAGGGAATGAAAAACTGTTTTTT.

This sequence joins TRBV9 and TRBJ1-5; perhaps TRBD1 as D (6 bases). The CDR3 is 13 residues long. The V gene lost 7 bases and the J gene lost 3 bases, with 11 bases spanning the gap. The V gene's germline CDR1 is SGDLS and CDR2 YYNGEE. CDR3 in DNA: TGTGCCAGCTCAAGACAGGACAATCAGCCCCAGCATTTT. This sequence encodes CASSRQDNQPQHF.

In this sample, this clone turned up once. The V gene is TRBV7-2, the J gene TRBJ2-7; 9 nucleotides match TRBD2. The V gene's germline CDR1 is SGHTA and CDR2 FQGNSA. CDR3 size: 14 residues. The trim removed 8 bases at V and 3 bases at J, leaving 8 bases unmatched. The CDR3 region is CASRFGRGGYEQYF. The CDR3 nucleotides are TGTGCCAGCCGGTTCGGGCGGGGGGGCTACGAGCAGTACTTC.

This chain joins TRBV6-5 and TRBJ1-5, with 10 nucleotides matching TRBD1. The CDR3 is 15 residues long. In germline, CDR1 is MNHEY, CDR2 SVGAGI. V lost 8 bases to trimming and J lost 7 bases; unmatched junction nucleotides: 11. The CDR3 region is CASGPGDRGGQPQHF. The CDR3 region has the DNA TGTGCCAGCGGTCCGGGGGACAGGGGAGGGCAGCCCCAGCATTTT.

This chain connects TRBV18 to TRBJ2-6, with D uncertain. V was trimmed by 4 bases and J by 0 bases, leaving 4 bases between them. Germline CDR1 is KGHSH and CDR2 is LQKENI. The CDR3 is 14 amino acids. The CDR3 region has the DNA TGTGCCAGCTCACGTAACTCTGGGGCCAACGTCCTGACTTTC. Protein product: CASSRNSGANVLTF. Based on the CDR3 plus reference TRBV18 and TRBJ2-6, the full variable domain is NAGVMQNPRHLVRRRGQEARLRCSPMKGHSHVYWYRQLPEEGLKFMVYLQKENIIDESGMPKERFSAEFPKEGPSILRIQQVVRGDSAAYFCASSRNSGANVLTFGAGSRLTVL.

The genes are TRBV5-1 and TRBJ2-5; 7 bases map to TRBD1. There are 16 residues in the CDR3. The ends lost 5 bases at V and 0 bases at J; junction bases unmatched: 10. The germline V gene has CDR1 SGHRS and CDR2 YFSETQ. The CDR3 DNA is TGCGCCAGCAGACCTCCGGGACAGACGAACCAAGAGACCCAGTACTTC. This encodes CASRPPGQTNQETQYF.

The rearrangement links TRBV7-9 to TRBJ2-4; the match to TRBD2 covers 11 bases. Germline loops: CDR1 SEHNR, CDR2 FQNEAQ (reference sequence). Trimming cost V 4 bases and J 8 bases; bases outside gene matches: 10. The CDR3 runs to 16 residues. The CDR3 DNA reads as TGTGCCAGCAGCTCTCGTAGCGGGAGGGCCGGAGACATTCAGTACTTC. Translating it yields CASSSRSGRAGDIQYF.

This chain uses TRBV2 with TRBJ2-5, with TRBD2 identical over 13 bases. Trimming at V came to 4 bases and at J to 5 bases, leaving 7 bases not matched to a gene. The CDR3 has 16 amino acids. Germline CDR1 and CDR2: SNHLY and FYNNEI. In DNA, the CDR3 is TGTGCCAGCAGTGGACTAGCGGGGGGACGACCGGAGACCCAGTACTTC. It specifies CASSGLAGGRPETQYF.

The V gene is TRBV1, the J gene TRBJ2-5; the table assigns TRBD2, which was not confirmed against the DNA. TRBV1 is designated a pseudogene. CDR3 size: 15 residues. The CDR3 DNA reads TGCACCAGCAGCCAAGATCAAACTGGCCAAGAGACCCAGTACTTC. It codes for CTSSQDQTGQETQYF.

This chain uses TRBV10-3 with TRBJ1-5; TRBD1 aligns across 12 bases. Germline V CDR1 and CDR2: ENHRY, SYGVKD. V lost 5 bases and J lost 5; bases outside the gene matches: 16. CDR3 length: 19 amino acids. CDR3 amino acids: CAISSPRGGTGGFHQPQHF. The CDR3 nucleotides read TGTGCCATCAGTTCACCGAGAGGGGGGACAGGGGGCTTCCATCAGCCCCAGCATTTT.

This clone was detected once. V is TRBV4-3 and J is TRBJ1-5, with D tentatively TRBD1 (5 bases). The V end lost 0 bases, the J end lost 7 bases, and 13 bases lay between the germline ends. The CDR3 is 15 amino acids. Germline loops: CDR1 LGHNA, CDR2 YSLEER. The CDR3 loop reads CASSQDFRARQPQHF. CDR3 in DNA: TGCGCCAGCAGCCAAGATTTCAGGGCGCGGCAGCCCCAGCATTTT.

This chain joins TRBV6-5 and TRBJ1-1; 7 nucleotides agree with TRBD1. Germline V gives CDR1 MNHEY, CDR2 SVGAGI. With V trimmed by 7 bases and J by 1 base, 9 bases remained unmatched. There are 15 residues in the CDR3. The DNA for the CDR3 is TGTGCCAGCACCAGACTCGGACAGGCGAACACTGAAGCTTTCTTT. Protein product: CASTRLGQANTEAFF.

This chain links TRBV16 with TRBJ1-5; D unclear. This CDR3 comprises 16 residues. The germline V and J ends were trimmed by 0 bases and 4 bases, with 13 bases remaining between them. Per germline, CDR1 KGHSY and CDR2 FQNENV. As DNA, the CDR3 is TGTGCCAGCAGCCAATCCGTTGCCAGTACAAATCAGCCCCAGCATTTT. It yields the protein CASSQSVASTNQPQHF.

The chain has TRBV27 and TRBJ2-1; 15 nucleotides line up with TRBD2. The CDR3 totals 16 residues. The V and J ends lost 6 bases and 3 bases, in that order; junction bases with no gene match: 3. Germline CDR1 MNHEY, CDR2 SMNVEV (reference sequence). CDR3 bases: TGTGCCAGCAGGGGACTAGCGGGGGGAAACTACAATGAGCAGTTCTTC. Translating gives CASRGLAGGNYNEQFF.

This chain uses TRBV5-1 with TRBJ2-1; a weak D match, TRBD2 (6 bases). The CDR3 sequence is 13 residues long. The V end lost 7 bases, the J end lost 6 bases, and 14 bases lay between the germline ends. The germline CDR1 and CDR2 sequences are SGHRS and YFSETQ. The CDR3 protein is CASRDFWTNEQFF. The CDR3 bases are TGCGCCAGCCGGGACTTTTGGACCAATGAGCAGTTCTTC. Full variable domain (outside the CDR3, taken from reference TRBV5-1 and TRBJ2-1): KAGVTQTPRYLIKTRGQQVTLSCSPISGHRSVSWYQQTPGQGLQFLFEYFSETQRNKGNFPGRFSGRQFSNSRSEMNVSTLELGDSALYLCASRDFWTNEQFFGPGTRLTVL.

The genes are TRBV12-3 or TRBV12-4 and TRBJ1-5; 9 positions match TRBD1. The trim removed 8 bases at V and 4 bases at J, leaving 3 bases unmatched. The length of the CDR3 is 13 residues. The CDR3 region has the DNA TGTGCCAGCCAGGACAGGGGAAATCAGCCCCAGCATTTT. It encodes CASQDRGNQPQHF.

The chain carries TRBV10-3 and TRBJ1-1, with D possibly TRBD1 on 6 matching bases. With 6 bases removed from V and 6 bases from J, the gap between germline ends came to 17 bases. This CDR3 spans 14 amino acids. Germline V gene sequence: CDR1 ENHRY, CDR2 SYGVKD. The CDR3 DNA reads TGTGCCATCAGCCTGTCGTCAGGGGACGCTGAAGCTTTCTTT. Amino acid sequence: CAISLSSGDAEAFF.

The CDR3 DNA reads TGTGCCTGGAGAAAACAGGGGGTGGATTCACCCCTCCACTTT. This translates into CAWRKQGVDSPLHF. The J gene is TRBJ1-6, the V gene TRBV30; 8 bases are shared with TRBD1. The V and J ends lost 3 bases and 8 bases, in that order; junction bases with no gene match: 6. The germline V gene has CDR1 GTSNPN and CDR2 SVGIG (reference sequence). The CDR3 sequence is 14 residues long.

This sequence joins TRBV5-5 and TRBJ1-3; D remains unclear. Germline V gives CDR1 SGHKS, CDR2 YYEKEE (reference sequence). The CDR3 spans 17 residues. Trimming took off 0 bases at V and 0 bases at J, with 13 bases between the two ends. The DNA for the CDR3 is TGTGCCAGCAGCTTGGCTTTTCTGTCCTACTCTGGAAACACCATATATTTT. It codes for CASSLAFLSYSGNTIYF.

This chain uses TRBV7-2 with TRBJ2-2; 7 nucleotides line up with TRBD1. The germline V gene has CDR1 SGHTA and CDR2 FQGNSA. J gave up 1 base and V 0 bases, and 2 bases lay outside the gene matches. The CDR3 sequence is 16 residues long. The CDR3 loop reads CASSLAGQRNTGELFF. DNA for the CDR3: TGTGCCAGCAGCTTAGCGGGACAGCGGAACACCGGGGAGCTGTTTTTT.

This chain uses TRBV29-1 with TRBJ2-4, with 8 bases fitting TRBD2. The CDR3 spans 14 residues. CDR1 SQVTM and CDR2 ANQGSEA come from the germline V gene. Trimming took 8 bases from V and 7 from J; bases not matched to a gene: 13. CDR3 residues: CSSRGGRWGNIQYF. CDR3 DNA sequence: TGCAGCTCCCGGGGGGGGCGGTGGGGTAACATTCAGTACTTC.